The 18 T cell receptor beta chains given below trace back to one sample, sequenced in a study of T cell repertoires in cytomegalovirus infection. In TCRdb, the reads were re-called with MiXCR into one record per CDR3 protein. The sample includes tens of thousands of distinct CDR3 sequences, under 30% of them seen just once. The antigens these receptors bind are not known. Sequenced material: CD8+ T cells from cultured PBMCs, taken from culture after CMV antigen stimulation. Every receptor here comes from a human donor in good health (CMV status not recorded). Some clones in this sample may be carry-over from other donors' samples.

The gene calls are TRBV11-3 and TRBJ2-3, with a tentative D call TRBD2 (5 bases). Trimming pared 9 bases from V and 0 bases from J, leaving 10 bases between. The CDR3 sequence is 13 residues long. In germline, CDR1 is SGHNT, CDR2 YENEEA. CDR3 in DNA: TGTGCCAGTGGCCGGGGAAGCACAGATACGCAGTATTTT. This codes for CASGRGSTDTQYF.

The chain employs TRBV7-9 and TRBJ2-1, with 7 nucleotides matching TRBD1. Germline V gene lookup returns CDR1 SEHNR and CDR2 FQNEAQ (reference sequence). V lost 5 bases to trimming and J lost 0 bases; unmatched junction nucleotides: 4. CDR3 length: 15 residues. The CDR3 DNA sequence: TGTGCCAGCAGCGCCTGGGACAGCTCCTACAATGAGCAGTTCTTC. Protein sequence: CASSAWDSSYNEQFF. Together with reference TRBV7-9 and TRBJ2-1, the CDR3 gives the full variable domain: DTGVSQNPRHKITKRGQNVTFRCDPISEHNRLYWYRQTLGQGPEFLTYFQNEAQLEKSRLLSDRFSAERPKGSFSTLEIQRTEQGDSAMYLCASSAWDSSYNEQFFGPGTRLTVL.

This clonotype was picked up many times. The CDR3 DNA reads TGTGCCAGCAGTTATTCGGGAGGGCCCCCGAACACCGGGGAGCTGTTTTTT. Protein sequence: CASSYSGGPPNTGELFF. The chain employs TRBV6-2 or TRBV6-3 and TRBJ2-2; 8 nucleotides align to TRBD2. Trimming cost V 3 bases and J 0 bases; bases outside gene matches: 6. Germline V lookup: CDR1 MNHEY, CDR2 SVGEGT. CDR3 length: 17 amino acids.

The chain has TRBV12-3 or TRBV12-4 and TRBJ2-2; no reliable D call. CDR3 length equals 15 residues. Trimming pared 7 bases from V and 0 bases from J, leaving 12 bases between. This CDR3 is CASTLPAPNTGELFF. CDR3 sequence (DNA): TGTGCCAGCACTCTCCCGGCGCCGAACACCGGGGAGCTGTTTTTT.

The V gene is TRBV7-9, the J gene TRBJ2-1, with D perhaps matching TRBD2 (5 bases). There are 14 residues in the CDR3. V lost 5 bases and J lost 0, with 8 bases in between. Germline CDR1 is SEHNR and CDR2 is FQNEAQ (reference sequence). The CDR3 region is CASSPTSSYNEQFF. CDR3 sequence (DNA): TGTGCCAGCAGCCCAACTAGCTCCTACAATGAGCAGTTCTTC.

The CDR3 sequence is CAWRGTAYGYTF. CDR3 nucleotides: TGTGCCTGGAGAGGGACAGCGTATGGCTACACCTTC. The rearrangement links TRBV30 to TRBJ1-2, with 7 bases that match TRBD1. Losses at the gene ends were 3 bases for V and 5 bases for J; bases not matched to a gene: 3. Germline CDR1 GTSNPN, CDR2 SVGIG (reference sequence). The CDR3 has 12 amino acids.

This clonotype was counted only a few times. The V and J genes are TRBV7-9 and TRBJ2-4; D is ambiguous. The CDR3 covers 15 residues. The V gene's germline CDR1 is SEHNR and CDR2 FQNEAQ (reference sequence). Trimming stripped 1 base from V and 1 base from J, with 8 bases between. Written as DNA, the CDR3 is TGTGCCAGCAGCTTAGATGCTCCTGCCAAAAACATTCAGTACTTC. Amino acids: CASSLDAPAKNIQYF.

At least ten counts were recorded for this clonotype. V is TRBV7-2 and J is TRBJ2-7; possibly TRBD1 for D (6 bases). CDR3 length equals 17 residues. V was cut by 1 base and J by 0 bases, with 16 bases left in between. The germline V gene has CDR1 SGHTA and CDR2 FQGNSA. The CDR3 protein is CASSLEPSGAVSYEQYF. CDR3 DNA sequence: TGTGCCAGCAGCTTAGAGCCCTCAGGGGCGGTCTCCTACGAGCAGTACTTC.

There are many counts of this clonotype. At one end, the junction sequence differs from germline, possibly due to a read error. The rearrangement links TRBV7-7 to TRBJ2-5, with 10 bases fitting TRBD2. This CDR3 is 17 amino acids long. Germline V CDR1 and CDR2: SSHAT, FNYEAQ (reference sequence). CDR3 residues: CASSLRLAGATGETQYF. The CDR3 DNA reads as TGTGCTAGCAGCTTAAGGCTAGCGGGAGCCACCGGGGAGACCCAGTACTTC.

This clonotype was seen repeatedly, ten times or more. The rearrangement uses TRBV7-2 and TRBJ2-2, with D unresolved. The CDR3 loop spans 13 amino acids. The V gene's germline CDR1 is SGHTA and CDR2 FQGNSA. Trimming cost V 5 bases and J 6 bases, with 10 bases left between them. CDR3 DNA: TGTGCCAGCAGCCCGGTTTACCCCGGGGAGCTGTTTTTT. Translating gives CASSPVYPGELFF.

In this sample, this clonotype turned up many times. In nucleotides, the CDR3 is TGTGCCAGCAGCTTAGGCGCCGGGACCGACTATGGCTACACCTTC. Encoded protein: CASSLGAGTDYGYTF. The chain joins TRBV7-6 to TRBJ1-2; a possible D gene is TRBD1 (5 bases). The V end was cut by 1 base, the J end by 3 bases, with 12 bases between. CDR1 and CDR2 from the germline V gene are SGHVS and FNYEAQ. The CDR3 has 15 amino acids.

This clonotype was counted ten times or more. The rearrangement links TRBV5-4 to TRBJ2-7; D is uncertain. There are 14 residues in the CDR3. V lost 0 bases and J lost 2, with 9 bases in between. CDR1 is SGHNT, CDR2 YYREEE, per germline (reference sequence). CDR3: CASSLGRSTYEQYF. Here the CDR3 DNA reads TGTGCCAGCAGCTTGGGGCGATCTACCTACGAGCAGTACTTC. Full variable domain (missing parts from reference TRBV5-4 and TRBJ2-7): ETGVTQSPTHLIKTRGQQVTLRCSSQSGHNTVSWYQQALGQGPQFIFQYYREEENGRGNFPPRFSGLQFPNYSSELNVNALELDDSALYLCASSLGRSTYEQYFGPGTRLTVT.

This clonotype was detected a few times. The chain is built from TRBV3-1 and TRBJ2-2; D is unclear. Germline CDR1 reads LGHDT; CDR2 reads YNNKEL (reference sequence). The CDR3 length is 15 residues. The germline V and J ends were trimmed by 4 bases and 4 bases, with 13 bases remaining between them. The CDR3 loop reads CASSLSASSTGELFF. For the CDR3, the DNA is TGTGCCAGCAGCCTTTCGGCCTCGTCCACCGGGGAGCTGTTTTTT.

This clonotype has a count of ten or more. The J gene is TRBJ2-7, the V gene TRBV12-3 or TRBV12-4; D gene unclear. The CDR3 totals 14 residues. V gave up 1 base and J gave up 2 bases, with 9 bases separating them. CDR3 sequence reads: CASSLGANTYEQYF. The CDR3 coding sequence is TGTGCCAGCAGTTTAGGGGCGAACACCTACGAGCAGTACTTC.

This chain links TRBV19 with TRBJ2-3; 7 bases are a match to TRBD2. CDR1 LNHDA and CDR2 SQIVND come from the germline V gene (reference sequence). The V segment lost 3 bases and the J segment 2 bases; nucleotides outside the gene matches: 11. The CDR3 totals 17 residues. The CDR3, as DNA: TGTGCCAGTAGTATTCCTCGGGCTAGCGGAGCCACAGATACGCAGTATTTT. This sequence encodes CASSIPRASGATDTQYF.

This sequence joins TRBV5-5 and TRBJ1-1; D ambiguous. The CDR3 runs 16 residues. The V end lost 0 bases, the J end lost 0 bases, and 12 bases lay between the germline ends. Germline CDR1 reads SGHKS; CDR2 reads YYEKEE (reference sequence). The CDR3 loop reads CASSLGHSVVNTEAFF. In DNA, the CDR3 is TGTGCCAGCAGCTTGGGACATTCGGTCGTGAACACTGAAGCTTTCTTT.

The chain carries TRBV7-4 and TRBJ1-5, with D unclear. From germline, CDR1 is SGHVT and CDR2 SQSDAQ. This CDR3 has 13 residues. V dropped 5 bases and J dropped 7 bases, with 12 bases sitting between them. CDR3 coding DNA: TGTGCCAGCAGCCCGACGTTGGGGCAGCCCCAGCATTTT. Protein sequence: CASSPTLGQPQHF.

CDR3 nucleotides: TGTGCCTGGAGTGCTACGGTTCGGGACAGCCCTTTGCCCCAGCATTTT. It is translated as CAWSATVRDSPLPQHF. The chain employs TRBV30 and TRBJ1-5; 7 positions agree with TRBD1. The CDR3 extends over 16 amino acids. The J segment lost 9 bases and the V segment lost 1 base, leaving 15 bases of the junction unmatched. Germline-derived CDR1 and CDR2 are GTSNPN and SVGIG (reference sequence). The whole variable domain, remainder taken from reference TRBV30 and TRBJ1-5, is SQTIHQWPATLVQPVGSPLSLECTVEGTSNPNLYWYRQAAGRGLQLLFYSVGIGQISSEVPQNLSASRPQDRQFILSSKKLLLSDSGFYLCAWSATVRDSPLPQHFGDGTRLSIL.